The 20 T cell receptor beta chains below all came from one sample that was sequenced in a study of blood T cell repertoires in COVID-19. Clones were read by immunoSEQ multiplex PCR, and TCRdb kept only the in-frame ones, dropping some. The table shows over 110,000 clones, with 79% occurring only once. What was sequenced was peripheral blood. The receptor source for this set is a man aged 60 to 69 with acute or convalescent COVID-19.

This clone was counted a single time. V usage is TRBV7-8 and J usage is TRBJ1-1; D is ambiguous. From germline, CDR1 is SGHVS and CDR2 FQNEAQ. The CDR3 is made up of 12 amino acids. The germline V and J ends were trimmed by 3 bases and 5 bases, with 7 bases remaining between them. In DNA, the CDR3 is TGTGCCAGCAGCTTGTCGCAGACTGAAGCTTTCTTT. It codes for CASSLSQTEAFF.

V usage is TRBV18 and J usage is TRBJ2-1; 10 bases are a match to TRBD2. CDR3 size: 17 residues. Germline CDR1 reads KGHSH; CDR2 reads LQKENI. The V and J ends lost 3 bases and 2 bases, in that order; junction bases with no gene match: 7. In DNA form, the CDR3 reads TGTGCCAGCTCACCTAGTAGTAGCGGGAGGACCTACAATGAGCAGTTCTTC. This encodes CASSPSSSGRTYNEQFF.

This clone showed up just a few times. The chain is built from TRBV4-3 and TRBJ1-2, with 7 bases matching TRBD1. The V and J ends lost 0 bases and 7 bases, in that order; junction bases with no gene match: 5. The germline CDR1 and CDR2 sequences are LGHNA and YSLEER. The CDR3 runs 14 residues. As DNA, the CDR3 is TGCGCCAGCAGCCAAGATAGGGACAGTTCTGGCTACACCTTC. It specifies CASSQDRDSSGYTF.

The V gene is TRBV10-3, the J gene TRBJ1-1, with TRBD1 identical over 7 bases. V lost 4 bases and J lost 6; bases outside the gene matches: 14. This CDR3 spans 16 amino acids. CDR1 is ENHRY and CDR2 is SYGVKD in the germline V gene. CDR3 amino acids: CAISGQGGGTGSEAFF. In nucleotides, the CDR3 is TGTGCCATCAGTGGACAGGGCGGAGGGACTGGGTCTGAAGCTTTCTTT.

This clone was picked up one time. The chain is built from TRBV19 and TRBJ1-5; 9 bases map to TRBD1. The germline V gene has CDR1 LNHDA and CDR2 SQIVND (reference sequence). This CDR3 region has 18 residues. The ends lost 2 bases at V and 0 bases at J; junction bases unmatched: 8. The CDR3 region has the DNA TGTGCCAGTAGTATACTCGGACAGGGGCCACATAGCAATCAGCCCCAGCATTTT. Translating it yields CASSILGQGPHSNQPQHF.

The V call is TRBV16, the J call TRBJ1-2, with D hard to call. From germline, CDR1 is KGHSY and CDR2 FQNENV. CDR3 length equals 13 residues. V lost 1 base and J lost 6, with 9 bases in between. CDR3: CASSQFNGDGYTF. CDR3 nucleotides: TGTGCCAGCAGCCAATTCAACGGTGATGGCTACACCTTC.

This clone was observed once. The V call is TRBV4-1, the J call TRBJ2-7, with D maybe TRBD1 (5 bases). CDR3 length: 14 residues. Between the trimmed V and J ends, which lost 8 bases and 4 bases, there was a span of 18 bases. Germline V lookup: CDR1 MGHRA, CDR2 YSYEKL. CDR3 DNA: TGCGCCAGCCGACTCGAGGACACACAATACGAGCAGTACTTC. Amino acid sequence: CASRLEDTQYEQYF.

This sequence joins TRBV28 and TRBJ1-2; 8 nucleotides align to TRBD1. V shed 6 bases and J 5 bases; nucleotides not matched to a gene: 11. The germline V gene has CDR1 MDHEN and CDR2 SYDVKM. This CDR3 is 15 amino acids long. The chain's CDR3 is CASRLQGGWEYGYTF. The CDR3 nucleotides are TGTGCCAGCAGGCTACAGGGGGGCTGGGAATATGGCTACACCTTC.

This clone came up a few times. Germline and junction disagree at one end, which may indicate a read error. This sequence joins TRBV28 and TRBJ1-2, with a tentative D call TRBD1 (5 bases). CDR1 is MDHEN and CDR2 is SYDVKM in the germline V gene. CDR3 length: 12 residues. CDR3 in amino acids: CASRFTGSGYTF. Written as DNA, the CDR3 is TGTGCCAGCCGTTTTACAGGTTCCGGCTACACCTTC.

J is TRBJ2-2 and V is TRBV11-3; D remains unclear. The germline gives CDR1 SGHNT, CDR2 YENEEA. The V and J ends lost 8 bases and 5 bases respectively, with 21 bases between them. The CDR3 extends over 16 amino acids. Here the CDR3 DNA reads TGTGCCAGCTCTAGATCTTCGGCCCCTGGGACCGGGGAGCTGTTTTTT. This gives the protein CASSRSSAPGTGELFF.

In its sample, this clone was seen a few times. The J gene is TRBJ1-1, the V gene TRBV11-2; a weak D match, TRBD1 (6 bases). The V end lost 4 bases, the J end lost 5 bases, and 17 bases lay between the germline ends. The CDR3 totals 15 residues. The V gene's germline CDR1 is SGHAT and CDR2 FQNNGV. CDR3 sequence: CASSSVSGVQTEAFF. The CDR3 DNA reads TGTGCCAGCAGCTCGGTATCAGGGGTACAAACTGAAGCTTTCTTT.

The V and J genes are TRBV6-2 or TRBV6-3 and TRBJ2-1; 7 positions match TRBD1. Germline lookup yields CDR1 MNHEY and CDR2 SVGEGT. The CDR3 is made up of 13 amino acids. With 6 bases clipped from V and 8 bases from J, the junction kept 7 bases outside the gene matches. In DNA form, the CDR3 reads TGTGCCAGCAGCCCTAACAGGGGACATGAGCAGTTCTTC. As protein: CASSPNRGHEQFF.

The V call is TRBV30, the J call TRBJ2-7, with D perhaps matching TRBD2 (6 bases). The CDR3 is 13 amino acids. V shed 1 base and J shed 3 bases, with 10 bases lying between them. CDR1 GTSNPN and CDR2 SVGIG come from the germline V gene (reference sequence). The CDR3 nucleotides read TGTGCCTGGAGTGCCGGCGGGGACTACGAGCAGTACTTC. This encodes CAWSAGGDYEQYF.

The sample holds one count of this clone. The chain has TRBV7-3 and TRBJ1-5; 10 bases are a match to TRBD1. V was clipped by 4 bases and J by 1 base; unmatched bases: 13. The CDR3 runs 19 residues. Per the germline V gene, CDR1 is SGHTA and CDR2 is FQGTGA. CDR3 sequence: CASSYAGTGEHLSNQPQHF. CDR3 in DNA: TGTGCCAGCAGCTACGCCGGGACAGGGGAACATTTGAGCAATCAGCCCCAGCATTTT. Filled out from reference TRBV7-3 and TRBJ1-5, the complete variable domain reads GAGVSQTPSNKVTEKGKYVELRCDPISGHTALYWYRQSLGQGPEFLIYFQGTGAADDSGLPNDRFFAVRPEGSVSTLKIQRTERGDSAVYLCASSYAGTGEHLSNQPQHFGDGTRLSIL.

A note on this clone: Other nucleotide sequences in the sample specify the same CDR3. V is TRBV27 and J is TRBJ2-7; a weak D match, TRBD1 (6 bases). Germline-derived CDR1 and CDR2 are MNHEY and SMNVEV (reference sequence). This CDR3 comprises 14 residues. V was trimmed by 0 bases and J by 2 bases, leaving 8 bases between them. The CDR3 region is CASSLSTGPYEQYF. CDR3 nucleotides: TGTGCCAGCAGTTTATCGACAGGACCCTACGAGCAGTACTTC.

This clone was observed a few times. The chain carries TRBV21-1 and TRBJ1-5; TRBD1, as called in the table, went unchecked against the DNA. TRBV21-1 is tagged as a pseudogene. CDR3 length: 13 amino acids. DNA of the CDR3: TGTGCCAGAACAGGGGGCGAGCGGCAGCCCCAGCATTTT. The encoded protein is CARTGGERQPQHF.

The rearrangement links TRBV11-2 to TRBJ2-1, with TRBD2 matching over 12 bases. Per germline, CDR1 SGHAT and CDR2 FQNNGV. This CDR3 has 17 amino acids. With V trimmed by 0 bases and J by 10 bases, 10 bases remained unmatched. For the CDR3, the DNA is TGTGCCAGCAGCTTAGATTCTTGGACTAGCGGGACCCCAGAGCAGTTCTTC. Amino acid sequence: CASSLDSWTSGTPEQFF. Full variable domain (outside the CDR3, taken from reference TRBV11-2 and TRBJ2-1): EAGVAQSPRYKIIEKRQSVAFWCNPISGHATLYWYQQILGQGPKLLIQFQNNGVVDDSQLPKDRFSAERLKGVDSTLKIQPAKLEDSAVYLCASSLDSWTSGTPEQFFGPGTRLTVL.

The chain recombines TRBV5-1 with TRBJ1-2; D is unresolved. The germline V gene encodes CDR1 SGHRS and CDR2 YFSETQ. Trimming cost V 0 bases and J 3 bases, with 15 bases left between them. The CDR3 sequence is 16 residues long. In DNA form, the CDR3 reads TGCGCCAGCAGCTTGGAGAACAATCCCTCGTACTATGGCTACACCTTC. This gives the protein CASSLENNPSYYGYTF.

The V and J genes are TRBV19 and TRBJ2-1; D is perhaps TRBD2 (6 bases). The CDR3 spans 15 residues. Trimming pared 3 bases from V and 4 bases from J, leaving 13 bases between. Per the germline V gene, CDR1 is LNHDA and CDR2 is SQIVND (reference sequence). DNA of the CDR3: TGTGCCAGTAGTATGGGGCGTGGAGGGTACAATGAGCAGTTCTTC. This sequence encodes CASSMGRGGYNEQFF.

The rearrangement links TRBV7-2 to TRBJ1-2; TRBD1 matches at 9 bases. From germline, CDR1 is SGHTA and CDR2 FQGNSA. V lost 5 bases and J lost 4; bases outside the gene matches: 8. The CDR3 is 15 residues long. CDR3 coding DNA: TGTGCCAGCAGCGCCAGACAGGGGGGGAGCTATGGCTACACCTTC. It codes for CASSARQGGSYGYTF.